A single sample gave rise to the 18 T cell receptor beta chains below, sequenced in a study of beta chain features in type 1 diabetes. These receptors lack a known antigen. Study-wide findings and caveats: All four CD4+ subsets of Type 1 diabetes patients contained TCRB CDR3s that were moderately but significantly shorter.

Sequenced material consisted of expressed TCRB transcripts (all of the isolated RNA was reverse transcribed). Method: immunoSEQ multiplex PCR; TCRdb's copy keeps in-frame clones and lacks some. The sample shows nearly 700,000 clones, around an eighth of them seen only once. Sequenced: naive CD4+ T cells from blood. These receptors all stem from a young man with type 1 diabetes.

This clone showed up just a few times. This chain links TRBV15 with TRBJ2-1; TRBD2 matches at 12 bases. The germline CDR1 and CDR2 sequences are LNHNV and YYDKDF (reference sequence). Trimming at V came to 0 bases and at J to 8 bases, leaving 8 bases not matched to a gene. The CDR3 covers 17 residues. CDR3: CATSRDLASGGADEQFF. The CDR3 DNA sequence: TGTGCCACCAGCAGAGATCTGGCTAGCGGGGGGGCCGATGAGCAGTTCTTC.

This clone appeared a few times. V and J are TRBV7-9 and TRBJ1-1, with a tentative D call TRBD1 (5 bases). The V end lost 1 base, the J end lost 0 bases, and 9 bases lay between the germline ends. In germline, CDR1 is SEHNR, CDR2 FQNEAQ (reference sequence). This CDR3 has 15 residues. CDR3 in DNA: TGTGCCAGCAGCTTAGGGTCAGGGATGAACACTGAAGCTTTCTTT. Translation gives CASSLGSGMNTEAFF.

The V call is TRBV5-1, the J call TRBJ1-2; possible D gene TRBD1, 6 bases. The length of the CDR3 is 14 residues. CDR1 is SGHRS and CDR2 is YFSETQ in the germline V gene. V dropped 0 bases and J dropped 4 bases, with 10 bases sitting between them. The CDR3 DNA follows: TGCGCCAGCAGCTTGGAGTCAGGGGCCTATGGCTACACCTTC. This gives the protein CASSLESGAYGYTF. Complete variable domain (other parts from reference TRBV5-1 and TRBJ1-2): KAGVTQTPRYLIKTRGQQVTLSCSPISGHRSVSWYQQTPGQGLQFLFEYFSETQRNKGNFPGRFSGRQFSNSRSEMNVSTLELGDSALYLCASSLESGAYGYTFGSGTRLTVV.

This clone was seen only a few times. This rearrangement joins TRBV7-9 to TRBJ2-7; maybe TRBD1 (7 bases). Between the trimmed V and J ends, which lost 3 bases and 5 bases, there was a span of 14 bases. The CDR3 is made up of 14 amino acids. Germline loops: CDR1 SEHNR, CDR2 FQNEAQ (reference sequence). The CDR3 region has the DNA TGTGCCAGCAGCTTCGCAGGGGGGTTTGACGAGCAGTACTTC. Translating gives CASSFAGGFDEQYF.

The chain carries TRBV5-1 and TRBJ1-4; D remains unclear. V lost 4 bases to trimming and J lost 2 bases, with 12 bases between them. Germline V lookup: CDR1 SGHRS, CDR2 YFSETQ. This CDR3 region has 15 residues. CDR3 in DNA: TGCGCCAGCAGCCTCGCCCCGGAGACTAATGAAAAACTGTTTTTT. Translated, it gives CASSLAPETNEKLFF.

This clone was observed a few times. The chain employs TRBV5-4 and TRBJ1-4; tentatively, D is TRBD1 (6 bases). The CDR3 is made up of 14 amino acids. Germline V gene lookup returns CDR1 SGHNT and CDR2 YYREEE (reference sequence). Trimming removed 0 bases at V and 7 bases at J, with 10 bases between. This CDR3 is CASSLDRDGEKLFF. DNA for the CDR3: TGTGCCAGCAGCTTGGACAGGGACGGTGAAAAACTGTTTTTT. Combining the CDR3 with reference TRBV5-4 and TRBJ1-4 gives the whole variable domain ETGVTQSPTHLIKTRGQQVTLRCSSQSGHNTVSWYQQALGQGPQFIFQYYREEENGRGNFPPRFSGLQFPNYSSELNVNALELDDSALYLCASSLDRDGEKLFFGSGTQLSVL.

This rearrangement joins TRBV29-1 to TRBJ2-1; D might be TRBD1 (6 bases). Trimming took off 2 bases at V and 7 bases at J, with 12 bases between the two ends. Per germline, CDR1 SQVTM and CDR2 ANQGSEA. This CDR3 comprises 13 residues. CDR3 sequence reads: CSVERTESNEQFF. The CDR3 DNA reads TGCAGCGTTGAACGGACAGAGTCAAATGAGCAGTTCTTC.

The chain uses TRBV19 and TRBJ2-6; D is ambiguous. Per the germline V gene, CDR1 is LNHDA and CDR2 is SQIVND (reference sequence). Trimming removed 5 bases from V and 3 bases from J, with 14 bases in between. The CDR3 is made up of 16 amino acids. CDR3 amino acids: CASSLEKGSGANVLTF. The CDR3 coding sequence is TGTGCCAGTAGTCTCGAAAAGGGCAGTGGGGCCAACGTCCTGACTTTC.

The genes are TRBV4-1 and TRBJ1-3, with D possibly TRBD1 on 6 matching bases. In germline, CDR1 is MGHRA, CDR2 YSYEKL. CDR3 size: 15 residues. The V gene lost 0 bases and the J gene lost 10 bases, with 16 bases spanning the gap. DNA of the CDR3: TGCGCCAGCAGCCAAGAAGGGGGTACAGGGAGGACCATATATTTT. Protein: CASSQEGGTGRTIYF.

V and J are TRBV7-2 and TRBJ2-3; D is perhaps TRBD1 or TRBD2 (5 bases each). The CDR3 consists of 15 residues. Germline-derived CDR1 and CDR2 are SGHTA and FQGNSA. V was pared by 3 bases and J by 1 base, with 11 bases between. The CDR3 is CASSFLGVGTDTQYF. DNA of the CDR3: TGTGCCAGCAGCTTCCTGGGGGTAGGCACAGATACGCAGTATTTT. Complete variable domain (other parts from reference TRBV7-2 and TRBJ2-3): GAGVSQSPSNKVTEKGKDVELRCDPISGHTALYWYRQSLGQGLEFLIYFQGNSAPDKSGLPSDRFSAERTGGSVSTLTIQRTQQEDSAVYLCASSFLGVGTDTQYFGPGTRLTVL.

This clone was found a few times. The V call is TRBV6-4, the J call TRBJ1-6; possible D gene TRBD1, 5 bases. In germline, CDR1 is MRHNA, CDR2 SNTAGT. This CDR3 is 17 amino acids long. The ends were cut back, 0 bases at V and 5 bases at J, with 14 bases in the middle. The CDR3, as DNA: TGTGCCAGCAGTGACTCGATGAGGACGGGACATAATTCACCCCTCCACTTT. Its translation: CASSDSMRTGHNSPLHF.

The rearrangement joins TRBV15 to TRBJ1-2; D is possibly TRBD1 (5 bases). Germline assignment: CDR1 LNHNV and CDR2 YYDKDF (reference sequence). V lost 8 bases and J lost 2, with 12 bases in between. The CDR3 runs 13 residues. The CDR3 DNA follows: TGTGCCACCCGCATAGGGGAGAACTATGGCTACACCTTC. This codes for CATRIGENYGYTF.

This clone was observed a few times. The chain's CDR3 is CASSTGYSYEQYF. In DNA, the CDR3 is TGTGCCAGCAGTACAGGCTACTCCTACGAGCAGTACTTC. The chain couples TRBV6-5 to TRBJ2-7; possible D gene TRBD1, 5 bases. From germline, CDR1 is MNHEY and CDR2 SVGAGI. V lost 5 bases to trimming and J lost 0 bases, with 8 bases between them. The CDR3 runs to 13 residues.

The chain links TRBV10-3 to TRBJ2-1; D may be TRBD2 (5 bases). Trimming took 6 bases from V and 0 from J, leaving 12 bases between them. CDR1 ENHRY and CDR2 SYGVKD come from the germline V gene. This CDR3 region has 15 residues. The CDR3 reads CAISPGMSSYNEQFF. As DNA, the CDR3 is TGTGCCATCAGCCCCGGGATGAGCTCCTACAATGAGCAGTTCTTC.

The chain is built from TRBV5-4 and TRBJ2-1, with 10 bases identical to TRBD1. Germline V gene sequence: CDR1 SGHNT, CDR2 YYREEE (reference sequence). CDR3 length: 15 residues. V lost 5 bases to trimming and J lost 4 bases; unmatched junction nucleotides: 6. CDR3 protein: CASSRDRGDYNEQFF. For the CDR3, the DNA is TGTGCCAGCAGTCGGGACAGGGGAGATTACAATGAGCAGTTCTTC.

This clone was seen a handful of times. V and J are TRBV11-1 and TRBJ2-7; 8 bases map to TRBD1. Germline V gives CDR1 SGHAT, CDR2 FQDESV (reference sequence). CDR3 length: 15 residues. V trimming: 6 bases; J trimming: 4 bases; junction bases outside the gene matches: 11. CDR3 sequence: CASSPGQGRYYEQYF. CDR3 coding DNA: TGTGCCAGCAGTCCAGGACAGGGTCGGTATTACGAGCAGTACTTC.

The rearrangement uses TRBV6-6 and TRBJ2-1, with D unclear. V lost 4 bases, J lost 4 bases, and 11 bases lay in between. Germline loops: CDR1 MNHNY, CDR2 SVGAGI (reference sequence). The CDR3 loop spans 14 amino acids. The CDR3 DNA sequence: TGTGCCAGCAGTTCCGAGAGACCTTACAATGAGCAGTTCTTC. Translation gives CASSSERPYNEQFF.

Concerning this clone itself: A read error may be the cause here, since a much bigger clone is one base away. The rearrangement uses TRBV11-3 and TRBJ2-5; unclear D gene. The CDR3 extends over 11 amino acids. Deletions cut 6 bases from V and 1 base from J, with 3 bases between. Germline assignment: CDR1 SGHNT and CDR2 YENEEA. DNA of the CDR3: TGTGCCAGCAGTCGCCAAGAGACCCAGTACTTC. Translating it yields CASSRQETQYF.